Listed here are 14 T cell receptor beta chains from one sample, sequenced in a study of regulatory dendritic cells for organ transplantation. Clones were sequenced by immunoSEQ multiplex PCR, and TCRdb holds only the in-frame ones, with some missing. The sample consists of 28,000 or so clones, about four fifths of them appearing once. The source material was naive CD4+ T cells from blood. The sample's subset: CD45RA+ naive T cells. These receptors were collected from a human donor in good health.

The chain couples TRBV7-2 to TRBJ1-2; TRBD1 matches 10 bases. The CDR3 totals 14 residues. The germline V gene encodes CDR1 SGHTA and CDR2 FQGNSA. Trimming removed 5 bases from V and 8 bases from J; junction bases left unmatched: 8. The CDR3 loop is CASSQGQGVGGYTF. CDR3 sequence (DNA): TGTGCCAGCAGCCAAGGACAGGGGGTAGGAGGCTACACCTTC.

This rearrangement joins TRBV12-5 to TRBJ2-5; the D is unclear. Germline assignment: CDR1 LGHNT and CDR2 FRNRAP. Between the trimmed V and J ends, which lost 5 bases and 5 bases, there was a span of 12 bases. The CDR3 loop spans 13 amino acids. The CDR3 protein is CASGQQPAETQYF. In DNA, the CDR3 is TGTGCTAGTGGTCAACAGCCCGCTGAGACCCAGTACTTC. The full variable domain, with the rest looked up from reference TRBV12-5 and TRBJ2-5, is DARVTQTPRHKVTEMGQEVTMRCQPILGHNTVFWYRQTMMQGLELLAYFRNRAPLDDSGMPKDRFSAEMPDATLATLKIQPSEPRDSAVYFCASGQQPAETQYFGPGTRLLVL.

The rearrangement links TRBV19 to TRBJ1-2, with 10 bases fitting TRBD1. The germline V gene has CDR1 LNHDA and CDR2 SQIVND (reference sequence). Unmatched junction bases numbered 12, after V lost 7 bases and J lost 1 base. The CDR3 covers 17 residues. Written as DNA, the CDR3 is TGTGCCAGTAATTCCGGGACAGGGGCGCTACATAACTATGGCTACACCTTC. Its protein product is CASNSGTGALHNYGYTF.

This clone appeared once. The V call is TRBV19, the J call TRBJ1-3; 12 bases line up with TRBD1. The trim removed 5 bases at V and 2 bases at J, leaving 10 bases unmatched. In germline, CDR1 is LNHDA, CDR2 SQIVND (reference sequence). This CDR3 spans 18 amino acids. This CDR3 reads CASSPSSGQGATGNTIYF. Here the CDR3 DNA reads TGTGCCAGTAGTCCTTCCTCGGGACAGGGGGCTACTGGAAACACCATATATTTT. Full variable domain (rest looked up from reference TRBV19 and TRBJ1-3): DGGITQSPKYLFRKEGQNVTLSCEQNLNHDAMYWYRQDPGQGLRLIYYSQIVNDFQKGDIAEGYSVSREKKESFPLTVTSAQKNPTAFYLCASSPSSGQGATGNTIYFGEGSWLTVV.

This chain connects TRBV14 to TRBJ2-7; no reliable D call. The V end was cut by 1 base, the J end by 2 bases, with 3 bases between. Per germline, CDR1 SGHDN and CDR2 FVKESK. The CDR3 sequence is 12 residues long. CDR3 region: CASSQAAYEQYF. The DNA of the CDR3 is TGTGCCAGCAGCCAAGCCGCCTACGAGCAGTACTTC.

This rearrangement joins TRBV11-3 to TRBJ2-7; no definite D call. Germline V lookup: CDR1 SGHNT, CDR2 YENEEA. The CDR3 has 12 amino acids. Trimming pared 3 bases from V and 3 bases from J, leaving 6 bases between. The CDR3 reads CASSFGGYEQYF. The CDR3 DNA follows: TGTGCCAGCAGCTTCGGTGGCTACGAGCAGTACTTC. The entire variable domain, with the rest obtained from reference TRBV11-3 and TRBJ2-7, is as follows: EAGVVQSPRYKIIEKKQPVAFWCNPISGHNTLYWYLQNLGQGPELLIRYENEEAVDDSQLPKDRFSAERLKGVDSTLKIQPAELGDSAVYLCASSFGGYEQYFGPGTRLTVT.

V is TRBV10-3 and J is TRBJ2-1; a possible D gene is TRBD2 (6 bases). CDR3 length: 17 residues. V dropped 2 bases and J dropped 0 bases, with 14 bases sitting between them. CDR1 and CDR2 (germline): ENHRY, SYGVKD. The CDR3 bases are TGTGCCATCAGTGAGCAGGGACTTCCCAGCTCCTACAATGAGCAGTTCTTC. Its protein product is CAISEQGLPSSYNEQFF.

This clone was observed a few times. J is TRBJ1-5 and V is TRBV7-2, with unresolved D. From germline, CDR1 is SGHTA and CDR2 FQGNSA. The germline V and J ends were trimmed by 5 bases and 1 base, with 9 bases remaining between them. The CDR3 is made up of 14 amino acids. CDR3 residues: CASSLGLSNQPQHF. CDR3 nucleotide sequence: TGTGCCAGCAGCCTAGGACTGAGCAATCAGCCCCAGCATTTT. The whole variable domain, filled in from reference TRBV7-2 and TRBJ1-5, reads GAGVSQSPSNKVTEKGKDVELRCDPISGHTALYWYRQSLGQGLEFLIYFQGNSAPDKSGLPSDRFSAERTGGSVSTLTIQRTQQEDSAVYLCASSLGLSNQPQHFGDGTRLSIL.

This clone was seen a few times. The chain couples TRBV2 to TRBJ1-2; D may be TRBD1 (6 bases). The germline gives CDR1 SNHLY, CDR2 FYNNEI. V was clipped by 6 bases and J by 8 bases, with 16 bases between them. This CDR3 comprises 13 residues. The CDR3 loop is CASRTGGAGGYTF. In DNA form, the CDR3 reads TGTGCCAGCAGGACCGGGGGGGCAGGGGGCTACACCTTC.

This chain uses TRBV6-5 with TRBJ2-5; 7 bases fit TRBD1. Germline values: CDR1 MNHEY, CDR2 SVGAGI. The CDR3 is made up of 13 amino acids. After removal of 5 bases from V and 2 bases from J, the junction contained 2 bases not matched to a gene. CDR3 sequence: CASSRQGQETQYF. DNA for the CDR3: TGTGCCAGCAGTAGACAGGGACAAGAGACCCAGTACTTC.

The chain recombines TRBV11-1 with TRBJ1-1, with 8 nucleotides matching TRBD1. Germline V lookup: CDR1 SGHAT, CDR2 FQDESV (reference sequence). V lost 5 bases, J lost 7 bases, and 6 bases stayed unmatched. The length of the CDR3 is 13 residues. For the CDR3, the DNA is TGTGCCAGCAGCCCGGACAGGGTAGTTGAAGCTTTCTTT. Encoded protein: CASSPDRVVEAFF.

The table lists this clone with a count of one. The V and J genes are TRBV11-3 and TRBJ1-1, with 9 nucleotides matching TRBD1. CDR3 length equals 15 residues. Trimming removed 5 bases from V and 5 bases from J; junction bases left unmatched: 9. The germline CDR1 and CDR2 sequences are SGHNT and YENEEA. This chain's CDR3 is CASSDTGTGWTEAFF. CDR3 DNA sequence: TGTGCCAGCAGCGATACCGGGACAGGGTGGACTGAAGCTTTCTTT. The full variable domain, completed using reference TRBV11-3 and TRBJ1-1, is EAGVVQSPRYKIIEKKQPVAFWCNPISGHNTLYWYLQNLGQGPELLIRYENEEAVDDSQLPKDRFSAERLKGVDSTLKIQPAELGDSAVYLCASSDTGTGWTEAFFGQGTRLTVV.

The V gene is TRBV6-1, the J gene TRBJ2-3; 8 bases agree with TRBD2. The J segment lost 2 bases and the V segment lost 4 bases, leaving 5 bases of the junction unmatched. Germline CDR1 MNHNS, CDR2 SASEGT. The CDR3 extends over 15 amino acids. CDR3 residues: CASSVQRGNTDTQYF. The CDR3, as DNA: TGTGCCAGCAGTGTCCAGCGGGGGAACACAGATACGCAGTATTTT.

CDR3 amino acids: CASSSSGGLYEQYF. The CDR3 nucleotides read TGTGCCAGCAGCTCCTCGGGGGGGCTGTACGAGCAGTACTTC. The chain recombines TRBV7-9 with TRBJ2-7, with 8 bases lining up with TRBD2. The CDR3 is 14 residues long. The V gene's germline CDR1 is SEHNR and CDR2 FQNEAQ (reference sequence). V lost 4 bases, J lost 4 bases, and 6 bases stayed unmatched.